This TCR beta chain was profiled in a study of CD8 T cells in Susac syndrome. Findings and limits, study-wide: Regarding the TCR sequencing and HLA analysis, the study admitted that a relatively small number of individuals were involved.

Roughly 0.45 to 1 ug RNA was reverse transcribed with random hexamers. TCRdb ran MiXCR on the immunoSEQ multiplex PCR reads and lists one entry per CDR3 protein. The data show 160,000 or so distinct CDR3 sequences, approximately 95% seen once. This CDR3 contains 13 residues. Germline V gives CDR1 KGHSH, CDR2 LQKENI. Between the trimmed V and J ends, which lost 5 bases and 2 bases, there was a span of 9 bases. CD8+ and CD4+ T cells from blood underwent TCR beta sequencing, which was carried out in a high-throughput format. TEMRA cells were FACS-enriched, and CD8+ and CD4+ T cells were isolated negatively. This clonotype was recorded a few times. The target antigen is unknown.

This chain connects TRBV18 to TRBJ2-5, with D possibly matching TRBD1 (6 bases). The receptor's source is a human donor with multiple sclerosis. The specimen sequenced was CD4+ T cells from PBMCs. CDR3 bases: TGTGCCAGCTCAACAGGGTCTCAAGAGACCCAGTACTTC. This gives the protein CASSTGSQETQYF.